These 20 T cell receptor beta chains came from one sample sequenced in a study of blood T cell repertoires in COVID-19. TCRdb's table, derived via immunoSEQ multiplex PCR, lists solely in-frame clones and lacks some. This sample has hundreds of thousands of clones, with over 70% found just once. The sequenced sample consisted of peripheral blood. The origin of the receptors is a woman between 50 and 59 years old with acute or convalescent COVID-19.

The genes are TRBV10-3 and TRBJ2-5; D possibly corresponds to TRBD2 (5 bases). CDR1 ENHRY and CDR2 SYGVKD come from the germline V gene. Trimming shortened V by 3 bases and J by 1 base, and 9 bases separated the two germline ends. The CDR3 is made up of 14 amino acids. This CDR3 is CAISDVRGQETQYF. The CDR3 coding sequence is TGTGCCATCAGTGACGTACGGGGCCAAGAGACCCAGTACTTC.

The chain couples TRBV6-5 to TRBJ1-3; tentatively, D is TRBD1 (5 bases). The V end was cut by 8 bases, the J end by 0 bases, with 14 bases between. The V gene's germline CDR1 is MNHEY and CDR2 SVGAGI. This CDR3 has 15 residues. The CDR3 DNA is TGTGCCAGCCGCAACCTAGACAGCTCTGGAAACACCATATATTTT. Encoded protein: CASRNLDSSGNTIYF.

V gene TRBV4-2 combines with J gene TRBJ2-7; TRBD1 matches at 8 bases. V was pared by 1 base and J by 1 base, with 9 bases of the junction left unmatched. The CDR3 is 17 residues long. Germline CDR1 LGHNA, CDR2 YNFKEQ. The CDR3 here is CASSQAPRGQGSYEQYF. In DNA, the CDR3 is TGTGCCAGCAGCCAAGCGCCCAGGGGGCAGGGGTCCTACGAGCAGTACTTC.

This chain joins TRBV6-4 and TRBJ2-3; D perhaps matches TRBD2 (7 bases). The ends were cut back, 1 base at V and 2 bases at J, with 10 bases in the middle. CDR1 and CDR2 from the germline V gene are MRHNA and SNTAGT. The CDR3 extends over 15 amino acids. Written as DNA, the CDR3 is TGTGCCAGCAGTGACTGGGCGGGGGCCACAGATACGCAGTATTTT. It translates to CASSDWAGATDTQYF.

V and J are TRBV19 and TRBJ2-1; a weak D match, TRBD2 (6 bases). The CDR3 sequence is 12 residues long. Trimming shortened V by 8 bases and J by 9 bases, and 14 bases separated the two germline ends. CDR1 and CDR2 from the germline V gene are LNHDA and SQIVND (reference sequence). The CDR3 DNA is TGTGCCAGTGCTCTCCGGCGGGGTGAGCAGTTCTTC. Its protein product is CASALRRGEQFF.

The chain recombines TRBV5-6 with TRBJ1-6, with 7 bases that match TRBD1. The V and J ends lost 3 bases and 6 bases, in that order; junction bases with no gene match: 6. This CDR3 is 15 amino acids long. Germline V gene data show CDR1 as SGHDT and CDR2 as YYEEEE. CDR3 nucleotides: TGTGCCAGCAGCTGGGGGACAGCTTCTAATTCACCCCTCCACTTT. Protein: CASSWGTASNSPLHF.

V is TRBV4-2 and J is TRBJ2-3; 10 bases are a match to TRBD2. J was trimmed by 0 bases and V by 3 bases; bases with no gene match: 9. This CDR3 has 18 amino acids. CDR1 LGHNA and CDR2 YNFKEQ come from the germline V gene. The CDR3 DNA reads as TGTGCCAGCAGCCACGAGGGGACTAGCGCCCCTAGCACAGATACGCAGTATTTT. This encodes CASSHEGTSAPSTDTQYF.

The genes are TRBV10-1 and TRBJ2-7; TRBD1 matches 8 bases. V lost 2 bases, J lost 3 bases, and 3 bases stayed unmatched. The CDR3 is 14 amino acids. In germline, CDR1 is WNHNN, CDR2 SYGVQD (reference sequence). CDR3 coding DNA: TGCGCCAGCAGTGAGCTGGGACAGGTCTACGAGCAGTACTTC. Residues: CASSELGQVYEQYF.

V and J are TRBV7-2 and TRBJ2-7; maybe TRBD2 (5 bases). Trimming pared 8 bases from V and 2 bases from J, leaving 16 bases between. Germline CDR1 is SGHTA and CDR2 is FQGNSA. The CDR3 length is 14 residues. CDR3 DNA: TGTGCCAGCCATTCCATGGAGGCCACCTACGAGCAGTACTTC. Amino acids: CASHSMEATYEQYF.

The chain uses TRBV11-1 and TRBJ2-3; the match to TRBD1 covers 7 bases. This CDR3 contains 15 residues. J lost 2 bases, V lost 5 bases, and 7 bases had no gene match. The germline V gene encodes CDR1 SGHAT and CDR2 FQDESV (reference sequence). CDR3 sequence: CASSTWTGYTDTQYF. The CDR3 DNA sequence: TGTGCCAGCAGCACTTGGACAGGTTACACAGATACGCAGTATTTT.

This chain links TRBV27 with TRBJ2-7, with 7 bases fitting TRBD1. J was trimmed by 4 bases and V by 4 bases; bases with no gene match: 4. CDR3 size: 13 residues. The V gene's germline CDR1 is MNHEY and CDR2 SMNVEV (reference sequence). This chain's CDR3 is CASSYGTVYEQYF. As DNA, the CDR3 is TGTGCCAGCAGTTATGGGACAGTTTACGAGCAGTACTTC.

The chain carries TRBV19 and TRBJ1-1; no reliable D call. The CDR3 consists of 13 residues. V gave up 7 bases and J gave up 3 bases, with 12 bases separating them. CDR1 and CDR2 from the germline V gene are LNHDA and SQIVND (reference sequence). CDR3 DNA: TGTGCCAGTAAGGGCGCGGGATACACTGAAGCTTTCTTT. Its translation is CASKGAGYTEAFF.

The chain couples TRBV27 to TRBJ2-1, with TRBD2 matching over 7 bases. Germline V gene lookup returns CDR1 MNHEY and CDR2 SMNVEV (reference sequence). This CDR3 comprises 14 residues. V lost 4 bases, J lost 10 bases, and 10 bases stayed unmatched. The CDR3 coding sequence is TGTGCCAGCAGTTCCCGGACTGGGGGGGAAGAGCAGTTCTTC. It translates to CASSSRTGGEEQFF.

The rearrangement joins TRBV12-3 or TRBV12-4 to TRBJ2-2; no clear D. V was cut by 3 bases and J by 7 bases, with 9 bases left in between. The length of the CDR3 is 13 residues. As DNA, the CDR3 is TGTGCCAGCAGTTTCGAGTGGAGCGGGGAGCTGTTTTTT. Its translation is CASSFEWSGELFF.

The chain combines TRBV11-2 with TRBJ1-3; a weak D match, TRBD1 (6 bases). This CDR3 region has 15 residues. Between the trimmed V and J ends, which lost 6 bases and 4 bases, there was a span of 16 bases. CDR1 and CDR2 from the germline V gene are SGHAT and FQNNGV. CDR3 loop: CASRHLTGNGNTIYF. CDR3 DNA sequence: TGTGCCAGCAGGCACCTCACAGGGAACGGAAACACCATATATTTT.

This chain joins TRBV3-1 (or the pseudogene TRBV3-2) and TRBJ2-1; TRBD2 matches at 14 bases. This CDR3 has 19 residues. The ends lost 3 bases at V and 4 bases at J; junction bases unmatched: 11. CDR1 LGHDT and CDR2 YNNKEL come from the germline V gene (reference sequence). CDR3 coding DNA: TGTGCCAGCAGCCAGGCCGGGACTAGCGGGAGAATCTCTTACAATGAGCAGTTCTTC. Amino acids: CASSQAGTSGRISYNEQFF.

This clone was found once. The V gene is TRBV15, the J gene TRBJ2-3; TRBD1 agrees at 12 bases. The germline V gene has CDR1 LNHNV and CDR2 YYDKDF (reference sequence). This CDR3 is 15 amino acids long. The trim removed 1 base at V and 5 bases at J, leaving 1 base unmatched. CDR3 amino acids: CATSRGDRGLDTQYF. The CDR3 nucleotides are TGTGCCACCAGCAGAGGGGACAGGGGGCTAGATACGCAGTATTTT.

This clone occurred once. The chain links TRBV9 to TRBJ2-5; the D is unclear. Germline lookup yields CDR1 SGDLS and CDR2 YYNGEE. There are 13 residues in the CDR3. Trimming cost V 3 bases and J 5 bases, with 11 bases left between them. DNA of the CDR3: TGTGCCAGCAGCGCACTACCGACGGAGACCCAGTACTTC. This codes for CASSALPTETQYF.

About this clone: An end of the junction does not agree with germline; a read error may underlie this. The identical CDR3 is also encoded by other nucleotide sequences in the sample. The chain couples TRBV7-7 to TRBJ2-7; D unclear. This CDR3 has 13 residues. Germline V gives CDR1 SSHAT, CDR2 FNYEAQ (reference sequence). The CDR3 DNA follows: TGTGCTAGCAGCTTAGCTGAGGCTGACGAGCAGTACTTC. This sequence encodes CASSLAEADEQYF.

V gene TRBV19 combines with J gene TRBJ2-6; D perhaps matches TRBD1 (6 bases). Germline CDR1 LNHDA, CDR2 SQIVND (reference sequence). V was pared by 9 bases and J by 4 bases, with 28 bases between. The CDR3 extends over 19 amino acids. The CDR3 sequence is CASQESRVTGTAGANVLTF. The CDR3 DNA reads as TGTGCCAGCCAAGAAAGTAGGGTTACAGGGACGGCCGGGGCCAACGTCCTGACTTTC.